Below, 4 T cell receptor beta chains from the same sample are listed, as sequenced in a study of human T cells and chemical hapten exposure. Time point of the sample: healthy volunteer bleed at 2 weeks. The total RNA was obtained from whole blood that was not fractionated. TCRdb called the RACE reads again in MiXCR, with one record for every CDR3 protein. The table records 80,000 to 100,000 distinct CDR3 sequences, approximately 10% of them present only once. The specimen was whole blood. These receptor sequences come from a female donor in good health. Some clones in this sample may be carry-over from other donors' samples.

J is TRBJ1-5 and V is TRBV7-9, with D unclear. Germline lookup yields CDR1 SEHNR and CDR2 FQNEAQ (reference sequence). With 3 bases removed from V and 6 bases from J, the gap between germline ends came to 12 bases. The CDR3 spans 14 residues. CDR3 DNA: TGTGCCAGCAGCTTGGGCAGGCCTCGTCAGCCCCAGCATTTT. This codes for CASSLGRPRQPQHF.

The chain joins TRBV12-3 or TRBV12-4 to TRBJ1-2; D is uncertain. V was cut by 5 bases and J by 2 bases, with 9 bases left in between. The CDR3 is 13 amino acids. CDR3 protein: CASSPGGNYGYTF. CDR3 in DNA: TGTGCCAGCAGTCCCGGAGGGAACTATGGCTACACCTTC.

This chain connects TRBV28 to TRBJ2-3; possible D gene TRBD1, 5 bases. V was pared by 6 bases and J by 4 bases, with 11 bases between. The germline gives CDR1 MDHEN, CDR2 SYDVKM. The CDR3 is made up of 13 amino acids. CDR3 sequence (DNA): TGTGCCAGCAGGTGGACAAAACCAGATACGCAGTATTTT. It codes for CASRWTKPDTQYF.

Regarding this clonotype: Being one base from a much bigger clone, this may be a read error. The chain carries TRBV2 and TRBJ2-2, with no clear D. Germline assignment: CDR1 SNHLY and CDR2 FYNNEI. CDR3 length equals 16 residues. The CDR3 DNA reads as TGTGTCAGCAGCACCCGGCAGAACGCGAACACCGGGGAGCTGTTTTTT. Its protein product is CVSSTRQNANTGELFF.